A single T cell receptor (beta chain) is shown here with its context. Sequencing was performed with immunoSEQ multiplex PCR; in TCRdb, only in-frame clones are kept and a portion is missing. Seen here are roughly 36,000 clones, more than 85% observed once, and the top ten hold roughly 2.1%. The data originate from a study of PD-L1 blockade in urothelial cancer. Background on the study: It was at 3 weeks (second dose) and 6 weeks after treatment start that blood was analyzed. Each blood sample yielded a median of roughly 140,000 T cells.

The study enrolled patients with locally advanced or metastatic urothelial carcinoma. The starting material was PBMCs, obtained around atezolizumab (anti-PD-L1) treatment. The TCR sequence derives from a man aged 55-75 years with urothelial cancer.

The CDR3 protein is CSAPARGSAFYGYTF. The CDR3 nucleotides read TGCAGTGCCCCAGCCCGCGGTTCCGCATTCTATGGCTACACCTTC. The chain couples TRBV29-1 to TRBJ1-2; D is uncertain. The CDR3 contains 15 residues. Germline V gene sequence: CDR1 SQVTM, CDR2 ANQGSEA.